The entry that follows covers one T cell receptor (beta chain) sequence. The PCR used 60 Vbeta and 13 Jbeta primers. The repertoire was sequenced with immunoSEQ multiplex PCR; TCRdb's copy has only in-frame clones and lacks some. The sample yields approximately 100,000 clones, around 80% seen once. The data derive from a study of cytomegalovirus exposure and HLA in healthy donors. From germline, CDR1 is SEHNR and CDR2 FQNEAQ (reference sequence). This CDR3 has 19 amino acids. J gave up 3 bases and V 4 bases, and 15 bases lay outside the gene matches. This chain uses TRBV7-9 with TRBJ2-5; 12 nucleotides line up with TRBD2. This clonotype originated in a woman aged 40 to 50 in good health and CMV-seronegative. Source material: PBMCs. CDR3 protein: CASSYRPASGGARKETQYF. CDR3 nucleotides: TGTGCCAGCAGCTACCGTCCTGCTAGCGGGGGGGCCCGCAAAGAGACCCAGTACTTC. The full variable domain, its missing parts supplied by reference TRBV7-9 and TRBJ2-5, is DTGVSQNPRHKITKRGQNVTFRCDPISEHNRLYWYRQTLGQGPEFLTYFQNEAQLEKSRLLSDRFSAERPKGSFSTLEIQRTEQGDSAMYLCASSYRPASGGARKETQYFGPGTRLLVL.